What follows describes a single T cell receptor beta chain. Many counts were recorded for this clonotype. The antigen it binds to is not known. Within one base of it there is no much larger clone, and no base qualities were kept. The sample is drawn from a study (dated by TCRdb to the mid-2010s). The library was generated by RT-PCR. The data were produced on an Illumina MiSeq. The public reads were quality trimmed at Q25 with fastp and then assembled into clones with MiXCR by TCRdb, keeping productive beta chains. Every distinct CDR3 protein forms one entry, paired with its most common genes and DNA. This sample lists approximately 720,000 distinct CDR3 sequences; 14% were detected once. Together, the top ten hold 3.6% of the sample. The sequenced sample consisted of memory CD4+ T cells from blood. This sequence was found in a female donor in good health, serving as a healthy control.

The CDR3 here reads CSARQGGSYSNQPQHF. The sequenced DNA is TGCAGTGCTAGACAGGGGGGGTCTTATAGCAATCAGCCCCAGCATTTT. The chain couples TRBV20-1 to TRBJ1-5; 7 central nucleotides agree with TRBD1. Spanning cysteine to phenylalanine, the CDR3 consists of 16 amino acids. Of the read, only the CDR3 DNA is kept; its 48 bases are in frame from base 1. V loses 2 bases at its end and J loses 0 bases; junction bases beyond the gene matches: 7. The germline V gene (reference sequence) specifies DFQATT as CDR1 and SNEGSKA as CDR2.